These 22 T cell receptor beta chains share one sample of origin, sequenced in a study of T cell responses to AZD1222 COVID-19 vaccine. Repertoires were generated with immunoSEQ multiplex PCR, while TCRdb's copy carries only in-frame clones and drops some. The data show 95,000 to 120,000 clones, roughly 86% seen once. The sample consisted of peripheral blood, taken on day 0 of AZD1222 vaccination. The source is an adult in good health.

V gene TRBV7-6 combines with J gene TRBJ2-1, with 7 positions matching TRBD1. The V gene end was trimmed by 4 bases and the J gene end by 0 bases; junction bases not matched to a gene: 3. CDR3 length: 15 residues. Germline values: CDR1 SGHVS, CDR2 FNYEAQ. As DNA, the CDR3 is TGTGCCAGCAGCTCGACAGGGAGCTCCTACAATGAGCAGTTCTTC. Amino acid sequence: CASSSTGSSYNEQFF.

The rearrangement joins TRBV4-1 to TRBJ1-6, with 7 bases that match TRBD1. The CDR3 runs to 15 residues. CDR1 MGHRA and CDR2 YSYEKL come from the germline V gene. After removal of 3 bases from V and 8 bases from J, the junction contained 7 bases not matched to a gene. In DNA, the CDR3 is TGCGCCAGCAGCCATTGGAGGGACAGACATTCACCCCTCCACTTT. It is translated as CASSHWRDRHSPLHF.

The rearrangement joins TRBV18 to TRBJ2-3; tentative D call: TRBD1 (5 bases). Germline lookup yields CDR1 KGHSH and CDR2 LQKENI. The length of the CDR3 is 13 residues. Trimming pared 5 bases from V and 2 bases from J, leaving 8 bases between. CDR3 sequence (DNA): TGTGCCAGCTCATCGACAGACACAGATACGCAGTATTTT. Translating gives CASSSTDTDTQYF.

The V gene is TRBV12-5, the J gene TRBJ2-1; possibly TRBD2 for D (6 bases). V was trimmed by 1 base and J by 13 bases, leaving 11 bases between them. There are 12 residues in the CDR3. From germline, CDR1 is LGHNT and CDR2 FRNRAP. CDR3 nucleotides: TGTGCTAGTGGTTTGGCCTCGGGGGTCCAGTTCTTC. Translated: CASGLASGVQFF.

This chain uses TRBV7-2 with TRBJ2-7, with TRBD2 as a possible D gene (5 bases). Germline V gene lookup returns CDR1 SGHTA and CDR2 FQGNSA. V lost 4 bases and J lost 4, with 20 bases in between. The CDR3 runs 16 residues. CDR3 nucleotide sequence: TGTGCCAGCAGCTACAGTGCGGGTGGTCGGGGATACGAGCAGTACTTC. Amino acid sequence: CASSYSAGGRGYEQYF.

The chain couples TRBV5-1 to TRBJ2-2; 8 nucleotides line up with TRBD1. The CDR3 is 18 amino acids. Trimming took 4 bases from V and 4 from J; bases not matched to a gene: 15. CDR1 and CDR2 from the germline V gene are SGHRS and YFSETQ. CDR3 sequence: CASSPRQGTKKGTGELFF. CDR3 nucleotide sequence: TGCGCCAGCAGCCCGAGACAGGGGACCAAGAAGGGCACCGGGGAGCTGTTTTTT.

J is TRBJ1-1 and V is TRBV5-6; the D gene is possibly TRBD1 (5 bases). The germline V gene encodes CDR1 SGHDT and CDR2 YYEEEE. CDR3 length: 17 amino acids. With 3 bases removed from V and 0 bases from J, the gap between germline ends came to 18 bases. Here the CDR3 reads CASSYPISSGMNTEAFF. The CDR3 DNA sequence: TGTGCCAGCAGCTACCCAATCTCCTCAGGGATGAACACTGAAGCTTTCTTT.

The chain recombines TRBV24-1 with TRBJ2-3; no reliable D call. V shed 6 bases and J shed 6 bases, with 18 bases lying between them. This CDR3 contains 15 residues. In germline, CDR1 is KGHDR, CDR2 SFDVKD. CDR3 in amino acids: CATSSRSFSVDTQYF. CDR3 sequence (DNA): TGTGCCACCAGTTCCCGGAGTTTCAGTGTCGATACGCAGTATTTT.

This clone was seen only once. The chain links TRBV28 to TRBJ1-1; weak D call: TRBD1 (5 bases). This CDR3 region has 15 residues. V was trimmed by 4 bases and J by 4 bases, leaving 16 bases between them. Per the germline V gene, CDR1 is MDHEN and CDR2 is SYDVKM. The DNA of the CDR3 is TGTGCCAGCAGTTGGGGGGGTAGGAAGTCCACTGAAGCTTTCTTT. Protein product: CASSWGGRKSTEAFF. Full variable domain (remainder filled in from reference TRBV28 and TRBJ1-1): DVKVTQSSRYLVKRTGEKVFLECVQDMDHENMFWYRQDPGLGLRLIYFSYDVKMKEKGDIPEGYSVSREKKERFSLILESASTNQTSMYLCASSWGGRKSTEAFFGQGTRLTVV.

The chain uses TRBV5-1 and TRBJ1-4; 11 nucleotides agree with TRBD1. Germline V lookup: CDR1 SGHRS, CDR2 YFSETQ. J was trimmed by 6 bases and V by 4 bases; bases with no gene match: 11. There are 17 residues in the CDR3. The CDR3 here is CASSPGQGATPYEKLFF. The CDR3 DNA sequence: TGCGCCAGCAGCCCAGGACAGGGGGCGACGCCTTATGAAAAACTGTTTTTT. Full variable domain (rest looked up from reference TRBV5-1 and TRBJ1-4): KAGVTQTPRYLIKTRGQQVTLSCSPISGHRSVSWYQQTPGQGLQFLFEYFSETQRNKGNFPGRFSGRQFSNSRSEMNVSTLELGDSALYLCASSPGQGATPYEKLFFGSGTQLSVL.

This sequence joins TRBV7-8 and TRBJ2-1, with 8 bases aligning to TRBD2. The length of the CDR3 is 14 residues. The germline CDR1 and CDR2 sequences are SGHVS and FQNEAQ. The J segment lost 10 bases and the V segment lost 1 base, leaving 6 bases of the junction unmatched. The CDR3 loop is CASSLVRTSNEQFF. The CDR3 DNA sequence: TGTGCCAGCAGCTTAGTGAGGACTAGCAACGAGCAGTTCTTC.

This rearrangement joins TRBV18 to TRBJ1-2; D remains ambiguous. Germline V gives CDR1 KGHSH, CDR2 LQKENI. Deletions cut 3 bases from V and 1 base from J, with 12 bases between. CDR3 length: 15 amino acids. The CDR3 DNA reads as TGTGCCAGCTCACCCCCAACGACGGGTAACTATGGCTACACCTTC. Its protein is CASSPPTTGNYGYTF.

The chain employs TRBV3-1 (or the pseudogene TRBV3-2) and TRBJ2-3, with TRBD2 matching 11 bases. Looked up from germline, CDR1 is LGHDT and CDR2 is YNNKEL (reference sequence). Trimming at V came to 1 base and at J to 3 bases, leaving 9 bases not matched to a gene. CDR3 length: 18 amino acids. CDR3 DNA sequence: TGTGCCAGCAGCCAAGCGGCGCTAGCGGGGGGAAGTACAGATACGCAGTATTTT. Translating gives CASSQAALAGGSTDTQYF.

A few counts support this clone. This chain connects TRBV7-9 to TRBJ1-5; D unresolved. The V end lost 0 bases, the J end lost 5 bases, and 5 bases lay between the germline ends. The CDR3 extends over 13 amino acids. The V gene's germline CDR1 is SEHNR and CDR2 FQNEAQ (reference sequence). The CDR3 DNA reads TGTGCCAGCAGCTTAGCCGGAGATCAGCCCCAGCATTTT. It is translated as CASSLAGDQPQHF.

This clone was counted between two and nine times. V gene TRBV6-4 combines with J gene TRBJ2-6; D may be TRBD1 or TRBD2 (5 bases each). V lost 3 bases and J lost 4, with 10 bases in between. Germline V gene lookup returns CDR1 MRHNA and CDR2 SNTAGT. The CDR3 has 15 amino acids. This CDR3 reads CASSEGDEGANVLTF. The CDR3 DNA sequence: TGTGCCAGCAGTGAGGGGGATGAAGGGGCCAACGTCCTGACTTTC.

V is TRBV7-2 and J is TRBJ2-5, with 8 bases fitting TRBD2. The CDR3 covers 14 residues. Trimming removed 3 bases from V and 4 bases from J; junction bases left unmatched: 4. Per the germline V gene, CDR1 is SGHTA and CDR2 is FQGNSA. The CDR3 sequence: CASSLGRGGETQYF. The CDR3 coding sequence is TGTGCCAGCAGCTTGGGACGGGGGGGAGAGACCCAGTACTTC.

This chain joins TRBV24-1 and TRBJ2-2; 9 bases agree with TRBD1. V was clipped by 7 bases and J by 1 base; unmatched bases: 3. This CDR3 is built from 15 residues. The germline gives CDR1 KGHDR, CDR2 SFDVKD. The CDR3 coding sequence is TGTGCCACCAGGGCGGACAGGGGGAACACCGGGGAGCTGTTTTTT. Translation gives CATRADRGNTGELFF.

This chain connects TRBV7-2 to TRBJ2-2, with TRBD1 as a possible D gene (6 bases). CDR3 length: 14 residues. V dropped 0 bases and J dropped 4 bases, with 6 bases sitting between them. Germline values: CDR1 SGHTA, CDR2 FQGNSA. The CDR3 DNA follows: TGTGCCAGCAGCTTAGCGGGGGCCACCGGGGAGCTGTTTTTT. The encoded protein is CASSLAGATGELFF.

The rearrangement uses TRBV28 and TRBJ1-1; D unclear. This CDR3 has 11 amino acids. The germline CDR1 and CDR2 sequences are MDHEN and SYDVKM. Trimming stripped 6 bases from V and 8 bases from J, with 10 bases between. The CDR3 region has the DNA TGTGCCAGCAGGGGAGGGTCCGAAGCTTTCTTT. This translates into CASRGGSEAFF.

The chain uses TRBV15 and TRBJ2-1; 9 bases agree with TRBD1. Trimming removed 2 bases from V and 6 bases from J; junction bases left unmatched: 8. Germline V lookup: CDR1 LNHNV, CDR2 YYDKDF (reference sequence). The length of the CDR3 is 16 residues. CDR3 DNA sequence: TGTGCCACCAGCAGACCTCGGGACAGGGCCCTCAATGAGCAGTTCTTC. This gives the protein CATSRPRDRALNEQFF.

The chain couples TRBV7-8 to TRBJ1-1; 8 bases fit TRBD1. The trim removed 5 bases at V and 6 bases at J, leaving 8 bases unmatched. Germline assignment: CDR1 SGHVS and CDR2 FQNEAQ. The CDR3 has 14 residues. In nucleotides, the CDR3 is TGTGCCAGCAGCCCTGGACAGGGAGGTCCTGAAGCTTTCTTT. This codes for CASSPGQGGPEAFF.

This clone has a handful of counts. The CDR3 here is CASSQGRGRASPLHF. DNA of the CDR3: TGTGCCAGCAGCCAAGGCAGAGGCAGGGCTTCACCCCTCCACTTT. This chain joins TRBV3-1 (or the pseudogene TRBV3-2) and TRBJ1-6, with a weak D call TRBD1 (5 bases). The CDR3 covers 15 residues. The V end lost 1 base, the J end lost 9 bases, and 13 bases lay between the germline ends. Germline V CDR1 and CDR2: LGHDT, YNNKEL (reference sequence).